The 26 T cell receptor beta chains reported below all come from one sample, sequenced in a study of PD-1 blockade in classical Hodgkin lymphoma. Time point of the sample: cycle 4 day 1 (C4D1), after about 6 weeks of nivolumab. Relapse was seen in all patients after autologous stem cell transplantation, and brentuximab vedotin exposure was variable. Method: immunoSEQ multiplex PCR; TCRdb's copy keeps in-frame clones and lacks some. The sample gives some 13,000 clones, roughly 80% of which show up once; 15% to 20% is in the top ten. The sequencing here drew on peripheral blood mononuclear cells (PBMCs), taken before the fourth cycle of nivolumab. The receptors derive from a human donor with classical Hodgkin lymphoma.

This rearrangement joins TRBV4-1 to TRBJ2-6; D may match TRBD1 or TRBD2 (5 bases each). Germline V CDR1 and CDR2: MGHRA, YSYEKL. The CDR3 length is 16 residues. V lost 4 bases and J 2 bases, leaving 12 bases between the germline ends. This chain's CDR3 is CASSLLVGAGANVLTF. In DNA, the CDR3 is TGCGCCAGCAGCCTCCTCGTGGGGGCTGGGGCCAACGTCCTGACTTTC.

This clone has only a few counts. This chain uses TRBV6-4 with TRBJ2-7; D gene ambiguous. The CDR3 has 14 residues. Germline V lookup: CDR1 MRHNA, CDR2 SNTAGT. Trimming took 0 bases from V and 6 from J, leaving 12 bases between them. CDR3 sequence: CASSDSTDVGEQYF. The CDR3 DNA reads as TGTGCCAGCAGTGACTCGACGGACGTCGGCGAGCAGTACTTC.

The genes are TRBV7-2 and TRBJ2-5, with TRBD2 as a possible D gene (7 bases). Germline CDR1 and CDR2: SGHTA and FQGNSA. The CDR3 sequence is 17 residues long. The V end lost 5 bases, the J end lost 5 bases, and 24 bases lay between the germline ends. CDR3 amino acids: CASSPLEGGQLLETQYF. CDR3 coding DNA: TGTGCCAGCAGCCCCCTTGAGGGGGGGCAGTTGCTGGAGACCCAGTACTTC.

This rearrangement joins TRBV5-6 to TRBJ2-7; D unresolved. Trimming shortened V by 0 bases and J by 6 bases, and 10 bases separated the two germline ends. The CDR3 sequence is 13 residues long. Per germline, CDR1 SGHDT and CDR2 YYEEEE. CDR3 in amino acids: CASSLGTSGEQYF. The CDR3, as DNA: TGTGCCAGCAGCTTGGGTACGAGTGGCGAGCAGTACTTC.

The chain has TRBV9 and TRBJ2-3, with D possibly matching TRBD2 (6 bases). Trimming took 3 bases from V and 0 from J, leaving 14 bases between them. Germline assignment: CDR1 SGDLS and CDR2 YYNGEE. The CDR3 loop spans 16 amino acids. The CDR3 protein is CASSGRGSSSTDTQYF. The CDR3 bases are TGTGCCAGCAGCGGGCGGGGCAGCTCTAGCACAGATACGCAGTATTTT.

This clone was counted once. An end of the junction differs from the germline gene, which may be a read error. The chain carries TRBV6-5 and TRBJ1-3; D not resolved. CDR1 is MNHEY, CDR2 SVGAGI, per germline. The CDR3 spans 14 residues. The CDR3: CVSSDGISGNTIYF. The DNA for the CDR3 is TGTGTCAGCAGTGATGGGATCTCTGGAAACACCATATATTTT.

The V gene is TRBV14, the J gene TRBJ2-5; weak D call: TRBD1 (5 bases). Germline V gives CDR1 SGHDN, CDR2 FVKESK. The ends were cut back, 4 bases at V and 4 bases at J, with 19 bases in the middle. The CDR3 sequence is 16 residues long. The CDR3 spells CASSPLVGALSETQYF. CDR3 nucleotide sequence: TGTGCCAGCAGCCCTCTAGTAGGGGCGCTGTCAGAGACCCAGTACTTC. The full variable domain, with the rest looked up from reference TRBV14 and TRBJ2-5, is EAGVTQFPSHSVIEKGQTVTLRCDPISGHDNLYWYRRVMGKEIKFLLHFVKESKQDESGMPNNRFLAERTGGTYSTLKVQPAELEDSGVYFCASSPLVGALSETQYFGPGTRLLVL.

V gene TRBV19 combines with J gene TRBJ2-1; D might be TRBD1 or TRBD2, each matching 6 bases. This CDR3 spans 15 amino acids. Germline V gives CDR1 LNHDA, CDR2 SQIVND (reference sequence). The V and J ends lost 4 bases and 2 bases respectively, with 12 bases between them. This CDR3 reads CASSNGGRTYNEQFF. The CDR3 DNA reads TGTGCCAGTAGTAACGGGGGCAGGACCTACAATGAGCAGTTCTTC.

This clone has more than one count but fewer than ten. This sequence joins TRBV4-3 and TRBJ2-1, with TRBD2 matching 9 bases. The CDR3 sequence is 18 residues long. Trimming removed 0 bases from V and 4 bases from J; junction bases left unmatched: 10. Per the germline V gene, CDR1 is LGHNA and CDR2 is YSLEER. CDR3 bases: TGCGCCAGCAGCCAAGAGGTTAGGCGGGGGGGCCTATACAATGAGCAGTTCTTC. Translation gives CASSQEVRRGGLYNEQFF.

The genes are TRBV4-3 and TRBJ2-3, with TRBD2 identical over 8 bases. The ends lost 0 bases at V and 2 bases at J; junction bases unmatched: 7. Germline values: CDR1 LGHNA, CDR2 YSLEER. This CDR3 spans 17 amino acids. CDR3 residues: CASSQDNGRGATDTQYF. The CDR3 coding sequence is TGCGCCAGCAGCCAAGATAACGGGCGGGGGGCCACAGATACGCAGTATTTT.

This sequence joins TRBV6-1 and TRBJ1-1, with D tentatively TRBD1 (5 bases). Between the trimmed V and J ends, which lost 8 bases and 5 bases, there was a span of 21 bases. CDR1 and CDR2 (germline): MNHNS, SASEGT. This CDR3 is built from 15 residues. DNA of the CDR3: TGTGCCAGCCATGGGACGTACCTATCTCGGACTGAAGCTTTCTTT. Translation: CASHGTYLSRTEAFF.

This chain joins TRBV7-9 and TRBJ1-4; unclear D gene. Looked up from germline, CDR1 is SEHNR and CDR2 is FQNEAQ (reference sequence). Trimming stripped 4 bases from V and 4 bases from J, with 19 bases between. The CDR3 loop spans 17 amino acids. CDR3 nucleotide sequence: TGTGCCAGCAGCTCCCCCGGGCCCAGACCCGGTAATGAAAAACTGTTTTTT. The encoded protein is CASSSPGPRPGNEKLFF.

The V call is TRBV5-4, the J call TRBJ2-3; D unclear. Trimming took off 0 bases at V and 5 bases at J, with 1 base between the two ends. Germline CDR1 is SGHNT and CDR2 is YYREEE (reference sequence). CDR3 length: 11 residues. CDR3 sequence: CASSLGDTQYF. The CDR3 DNA follows: TGTGCCAGCAGCTTGGGAGATACGCAGTATTTT.

The chain combines TRBV7-9 with TRBJ2-7, with D maybe TRBD1 (5 bases). The CDR3 is made up of 13 amino acids. With 5 bases removed from V and 9 bases from J, the gap between germline ends came to 17 bases. CDR1 and CDR2 from the germline V gene are SEHNR and FQNEAQ (reference sequence). This CDR3 is CASSPPRESGQYF. The CDR3, as DNA: TGTGCCAGCAGCCCGCCCAGGGAATCAGGGCAGTACTTC. Combining the CDR3 with reference TRBV7-9 and TRBJ2-7 gives the whole variable domain DTGVSQNPRHKITKRGQNVTFRCDPISEHNRLYWYRQTLGQGPEFLTYFQNEAQLEKSRLLSDRFSAERPKGSFSTLEIQRTEQGDSAMYLCASSPPRESGQYFGPGTRLTVT.

This chain links TRBV7-8 with TRBJ1-3; 8 positions agree with TRBD1. Germline V lookup: CDR1 SGHVS, CDR2 FQNEAQ. The V segment lost 5 bases and the J segment 4 bases; nucleotides outside the gene matches: 10. The CDR3 is 16 amino acids. CDR3 bases: TGTGCCAGCAGCCCAACCGACAGGGGAAGAGGAAACACCATATATTTT. It codes for CASSPTDRGRGNTIYF. Full variable domain (rest looked up from reference TRBV7-8 and TRBJ1-3): GAGVSQSPRYKVAKRGQDVALRCDPISGHVSLFWYQQALGQGPEFLTYFQNEAQLDKSGLPSDRFFAERPEGSVSTLKIQRTQQEDSAVYLCASSPTDRGRGNTIYFGEGSWLTVV.

A word on this clone: One end of the junction fails to match germline, which may point to a read error. V gene TRBV7-2 combines with J gene TRBJ2-7; D possibly matches TRBD1 or TRBD2 (6 bases each). Looked up from germline, CDR1 is SGHTA and CDR2 is FQGNSA. The CDR3 has 12 amino acids. The CDR3 DNA is TGTGCCAGCAGCTTACTCGGAGGGGGAAGGTTCTTC. Amino acids: CASSLLGGGRFF.

V gene TRBV5-6 combines with J gene TRBJ1-1; no clear D gene. V lost 0 bases and J 2 bases, leaving 5 bases between the germline ends. In germline, CDR1 is SGHDT, CDR2 YYEEEE. CDR3 size: 13 residues. CDR3 sequence: CASSLAPNTEAFF. The CDR3 coding sequence is TGTGCCAGCAGCTTGGCACCTAACACTGAAGCTTTCTTT. Full variable domain (remainder filled in from reference TRBV5-6 and TRBJ1-1): DAGVTQSPTHLIKTRGQQVTLRCSPKSGHDTVSWYQQALGQGPQFIFQYYEEEERQRGNFPDRFSGHQFPNYSSELNVNALLLGDSALYLCASSLAPNTEAFFGQGTRLTVV.

V is TRBV11-2 and J is TRBJ1-3; possible D gene TRBD1, 5 bases. Germline CDR1 reads SGHAT; CDR2 reads FQNNGV. CDR3 size: 15 residues. V was shortened by 5 bases and J by 4 bases, with 15 bases between the two germline ends. CDR3 DNA sequence: TGTGCCAGCAGCATCATGACAGACGTCGGAAACACCATATATTTT. It is translated as CASSIMTDVGNTIYF.

This clone has only one observation. The chain links TRBV7-2 to TRBJ2-7; 9 nucleotides align to TRBD2. V trimming: 7 bases; J trimming: 3 bases; junction bases outside the gene matches: 10. This CDR3 is built from 15 residues. Per germline, CDR1 SGHTA and CDR2 FQGNSA. CDR3 sequence (DNA): TGTGCCAGCACAATAGGTCTAGCGGGGTACTACGAGCAGTACTTC. Translation gives CASTIGLAGYYEQYF.

The count of this clone is one. V gene TRBV7-9 combines with J gene TRBJ2-5; D is ambiguous. V lost 2 bases and J lost 4, with 5 bases in between. This CDR3 has 12 amino acids. Germline lookup yields CDR1 SEHNR and CDR2 FQNEAQ (reference sequence). CDR3 sequence reads: CASSLIRETQYF. For the CDR3, the DNA is TGTGCCAGCAGCTTAATCCGAGAGACCCAGTACTTC.

The chain joins TRBV4-1 to TRBJ1-3; D is unresolved. The CDR3 contains 16 residues. V lost 0 bases, J lost 2 bases, and 11 bases lay in between. Germline V gene lookup returns CDR1 MGHRA and CDR2 YSYEKL. The CDR3 DNA sequence: TGCGCCAGCAGCCAAGAAAGACCTCCAACTGGAAACACCATATATTTT. Translated: CASSQERPPTGNTIYF.

This chain joins TRBV11-2 and TRBJ1-1; 8 nucleotides agree with TRBD1. Looked up from germline, CDR1 is SGHAT and CDR2 is FQNNGV. This CDR3 region has 17 residues. Trimming at V came to 7 bases and at J to 1 base, leaving 14 bases not matched to a gene. CDR3 amino acids: CASNFPDRASGNTEAFF. CDR3 nucleotide sequence: TGTGCCAGCAACTTCCCGGACAGGGCATCGGGGAACACTGAAGCTTTCTTT.

This clone has only one observation. V and J are TRBV4-2 and TRBJ1-2, with 7 bases aligning to TRBD1. This CDR3 has 18 residues. Germline lookup yields CDR1 LGHNA and CDR2 YNFKEQ. Trimming removed 5 bases from V and 1 base from J; junction bases left unmatched: 16. CDR3 loop: CASSEGLFSGQINYGYTF. CDR3 bases: TGTGCCAGCAGCGAAGGACTATTCTCGGGACAGATTAACTATGGCTACACCTTC.

This clone was picked up one time. The genes are TRBV4-3 and TRBJ1-2, with TRBD1 identical over 7 bases. Losses at the gene ends were 4 bases for V and 3 bases for J; bases not matched to a gene: 5. CDR1 and CDR2 (germline): LGHNA, YSLEER. The CDR3 sequence is 14 residues long. CDR3 DNA: TGCGCCAGCAGCCCACAAACAGGGGACTATGGCTACACCTTC. This encodes CASSPQTGDYGYTF.

The chain combines TRBV15 with TRBJ2-3; D might be TRBD1 (6 bases). This CDR3 comprises 17 residues. The V and J ends lost 1 base and 2 bases respectively, with 16 bases between them. Germline-derived CDR1 and CDR2 are LNHNV and YYDKDF (reference sequence). The CDR3, as DNA: TGTGCCACCAGCAGAGCTCGGACAGTCTACCCCACAGATACGCAGTATTTT. This gives the protein CATSRARTVYPTDTQYF.

This chain links TRBV9 with TRBJ1-5; no reliable D call. The CDR3 has 14 amino acids. Germline V gene sequence: CDR1 SGDLS, CDR2 YYNGEE. V dropped 0 bases and J dropped 3 bases, with 7 bases sitting between them. The CDR3 sequence: CASSVEADNQPQHF. The CDR3 DNA sequence: TGTGCCAGCAGCGTAGAGGCGGACAATCAGCCCCAGCATTTT.